This passage covers 23 T cell receptor beta chains from one sample sequenced in a study of identical twins. Using its own MiXCR run on the 5' RACE reads, TCRdb lists one record per CDR3 protein. Of 1.5 million to 2 million distinct CDR3 sequences in the sample, less than 35% were seen once. Sequencing used cord blood. The receptors were sampled from a newborn girl in good health.

The chain employs TRBV27 and TRBJ2-2; 16 positions agree with TRBD2. Per the germline V gene, CDR1 is MNHEY and CDR2 is SMNVEV (reference sequence). Trimming took 5 bases from V and 4 from J; bases not matched to a gene: 4. There are 17 residues in the CDR3. This chain's CDR3 is CASSGTSGRVFTGELFF. In DNA form, the CDR3 reads TGTGCCAGCAGTGGGACTAGCGGGAGGGTTTTCACCGGGGAGCTGTTTTTT.

CDR3 bases: TGTGCCAGCAGTTACCCGGGGCCTAATGAAAAACTGTTTTTT. This codes for CASSYPGPNEKLFF. The genes are TRBV6-5 and TRBJ1-4; possibly TRBD1 for D (5 bases). Germline V gene sequence: CDR1 MNHEY, CDR2 SVGAGI. The germline V and J ends were trimmed by 2 bases and 3 bases, with 7 bases remaining between them. The CDR3 totals 14 residues.

The gene calls are TRBV28 and TRBJ2-3; perhaps TRBD1 as D (5 bases). Germline assignment: CDR1 MDHEN and CDR2 SYDVKM. This CDR3 has 16 amino acids. Trimming took 5 bases from V and 2 from J, leaving 17 bases between them. CDR3 nucleotide sequence: TGTGCCAGCAGTCCGATCAGGGTGGCGCACACAGATACGCAGTATTTT. Encoded protein: CASSPIRVAHTDTQYF.

This clonotype has ten or more counts. The rearrangement uses TRBV25-1 and TRBJ1-2; TRBD1 matches 9 bases. Germline CDR1 is MGHDK and CDR2 is SYGVNS. The CDR3 loop spans 14 amino acids. The V segment lost 5 bases and the J segment 6 bases; nucleotides outside the gene matches: 7. CDR3 loop: CASSPGQGSNGYTF. CDR3 coding DNA: TGTGCCAGCAGTCCGGGACAGGGAAGTAATGGCTACACCTTC.

The chain employs TRBV20-1 and TRBJ2-7; the match to TRBD2 covers 8 bases. Germline-derived CDR1 and CDR2 are DFQATT and SNEGSKA (reference sequence). The CDR3 extends over 14 amino acids. The J segment lost 7 bases and the V segment lost 4 bases, leaving 12 bases of the junction unmatched. The CDR3 DNA reads as TGCAGTGCTAACGGGGGGGCCGGATTCAATGAGCAGTACTTC. Its translation: CSANGGAGFNEQYF.

A single count supports this clonotype. The CDR3 DNA follows: TGCGCCAGCAGCACCATAGGACAGGGGCCCCATTCCGATGGCTACACCTTC. Protein: CASSTIGQGPHSDGYTF. The V call is TRBV5-1, the J call TRBJ1-2; 9 bases match TRBD1. V gave up 4 bases and J gave up 6 bases; unmatched junction bases: 16. Germline loops: CDR1 SGHRS, CDR2 YFSETQ. This CDR3 comprises 17 residues.

The table lists this clonotype with a few counts. V gene TRBV27 combines with J gene TRBJ2-3; D remains ambiguous. V dropped 3 bases and J dropped 8 bases, with 9 bases sitting between them. The CDR3 contains 12 residues. Looked up from germline, CDR1 is MNHEY and CDR2 is SMNVEV (reference sequence). The CDR3 DNA sequence: TGTGCCAGCAGTTTCGGAGCGAGTACGCAGTATTTT. This translates into CASSFGASTQYF.

The V gene is TRBV19, the J gene TRBJ2-7; possible D gene TRBD2, 6 bases. V was pared by 5 bases and J by 0 bases, with 14 bases between. From germline, CDR1 is LNHDA and CDR2 SQIVND (reference sequence). The CDR3 covers 15 residues. The CDR3 protein is CASSGGTRGSYEQYF. The DNA for the CDR3 is TGTGCCAGTAGTGGGGGGACTCGCGGCTCCTACGAGCAGTACTTC.

For this clonotype: The CDR3 does not close with the conserved phenylalanine or tryptophan, likely indicating a read error. The genes are TRBV6-5 and TRBJ2-7; TRBD2 agrees at 10 bases. V shed 0 bases and J 3 bases; nucleotides not matched to a gene: 5. The CDR3 has 16 amino acids. Germline V gene sequence: CDR1 MNHEY, CDR2 SVGAGI. In DNA, the CDR3 is TGTGCCAGCAGTTACTCGACGGCTAGCGGGAGCTACGAGCAGTACTAC. It yields the protein CASSYSTASGSYEQYY.

This sequence joins TRBV29-1 and TRBJ1-1; D gene unclear. Germline CDR1 reads SQVTM; CDR2 reads ANQGSEA. The CDR3 runs to 14 residues. The V end lost 7 bases, the J end lost 4 bases, and 19 bases lay between the germline ends. CDR3 residues: CSAYNSHLSTEAFF. CDR3 in DNA: TGCAGCGCATATAACAGTCACTTGAGCACTGAAGCTTTCTTT.

The V and J genes are TRBV12-3 or TRBV12-4 and TRBJ1-1, with 8 nucleotides matching TRBD1. There are 14 residues in the CDR3. The trim removed 5 bases at V and 10 bases at J, leaving 12 bases unmatched. CDR3 nucleotide sequence: TGTGCCAGCAGTCCCTCCGGACAGGGAAATTCAGCTTTCTTT. It encodes CASSPSGQGNSAFF.

This clonotype has more than one count but fewer than ten. The rearrangement links TRBV18 to TRBJ2-3; TRBD2 might be the D (5 bases). The CDR3 has 16 residues. Germline CDR1 and CDR2: KGHSH and LQKENI. V dropped 6 bases and J dropped 2 bases, with 18 bases sitting between them. CDR3 loop: CASSTLGGTATDTQYF. The CDR3, as DNA: TGTGCCAGCTCGACACTAGGAGGAACCGCCACAGATACGCAGTATTTT.

The chain joins TRBV2 to TRBJ2-1; 11 bases map to TRBD1. The V segment lost 6 bases and the J segment 7 bases; nucleotides outside the gene matches: 5. There are 14 residues in the CDR3. In germline, CDR1 is SNHLY, CDR2 FYNNEI. CDR3 DNA sequence: TGTGCCAGCAGAAGGGACAGGGGGTGGAATGAGCAGTTCTTC. It is translated as CASRRDRGWNEQFF.

CDR3 protein: CASRLRQGTDTQYF. CDR3 bases: TGTGCCAGCAGACTGAGACAGGGCACAGATACGCAGTATTTT. The chain uses TRBV5-8 and TRBJ2-3, with D possibly matching TRBD1 (6 bases). V was clipped by 5 bases and J by 1 base, with 11 bases between them. This CDR3 has 14 amino acids. Germline lookup yields CDR1 SGHTS and CDR2 YDEGEE.

V is TRBV3-1 and J is TRBJ2-3; possibly TRBD2 for D (6 bases). Trimming stripped 3 bases from V and 1 base from J, with 14 bases between. The V gene's germline CDR1 is LGHDT and CDR2 YNNKEL (reference sequence). The CDR3 has 16 amino acids. The CDR3 nucleotides read TGTGCCAGCAGCCAGGTCCGACTAGTTGGCACAGATACGCAGTATTTT. Amino acids: CASSQVRLVGTDTQYF.

The rearrangement joins TRBV18 to TRBJ1-1, with a possible D match to TRBD1 (6 bases). The germline CDR1 and CDR2 sequences are KGHSH and LQKENI. This CDR3 is 14 amino acids long. V lost 3 bases and J lost 5, with 13 bases in between. The CDR3 loop is CASSPSGAVTEAFF. For the CDR3, the DNA is TGTGCCAGCTCACCTTCAGGGGCGGTGACTGAAGCTTTCTTT.

The chain joins TRBV15 to TRBJ2-7, with D possibly TRBD1 on 6 matching bases. V lost 5 bases and J 0 bases, leaving 11 bases between the germline ends. CDR3 size: 14 residues. The germline V gene has CDR1 LNHNV and CDR2 YYDKDF (reference sequence). DNA for the CDR3: TGTGCCACCAGCGGGGGACACCACTCCTACGAGCAGTACTTC. Translated: CATSGGHHSYEQYF. Variable domain in full (rest from reference TRBV15 and TRBJ2-7): DAMVIQNPRYQVTQFGKPVTLSCSQTLNHNVMYWYQQKSSQAPKLLFHYYDKDFNNEADTPDNFQSRRPNTSFCFLDIRSPGLGDTAMYLCATSGGHHSYEQYFGPGTRLTVT.

The rearrangement links TRBV7-2 to TRBJ2-1, with D perhaps TRBD2 (5 bases). Germline CDR1 SGHTA, CDR2 FQGNSA. The CDR3 totals 15 residues. V was shortened by 4 bases and J by 4 bases, with 14 bases between the two germline ends. The CDR3: CASSSQKLGYNEQFF. CDR3 DNA sequence: TGTGCCAGCAGCTCCCAAAAACTAGGGTACAATGAGCAGTTCTTC. The whole variable domain, remainder taken from reference TRBV7-2 and TRBJ2-1, is GAGVSQSPSNKVTEKGKDVELRCDPISGHTALYWYRQSLGQGLEFLIYFQGNSAPDKSGLPSDRFSAERTGGSVSTLTIQRTQQEDSAVYLCASSSQKLGYNEQFFGPGTRLTVL.

This clonotype was seen more than once but under ten times. The chain uses TRBV13 and TRBJ2-4; the D gene is possibly TRBD1 (5 bases). The CDR3 is made up of 14 amino acids. Between the trimmed V and J ends, which lost 5 bases and 3 bases, there was a span of 11 bases. CDR1 is PRHDT, CDR2 FYEKMQ, per germline (reference sequence). The CDR3 sequence: CASSMGPGKNIQYF. The CDR3 bases are TGTGCCAGCAGCATGGGGCCGGGCAAAAACATTCAGTACTTC.

This clonotype was found a few times. The CDR3 sequence: CASSLKGGDYGYTF. The CDR3 DNA follows: TGTGCCAGCAGCTTGAAAGGGGGCGACTATGGCTACACCTTC. The rearrangement links TRBV7-9 to TRBJ1-2; 7 bases map to TRBD1. The length of the CDR3 is 14 residues. The J segment lost 3 bases and the V segment lost 3 bases, leaving 4 bases of the junction unmatched. Germline-derived CDR1 and CDR2 are SEHNR and FQNEAQ (reference sequence).

This clonotype was recorded many times. The chain joins TRBV4-2 to TRBJ2-4; 8 bases are a match to TRBD2. CDR1 is LGHNA and CDR2 is YNFKEQ in the germline V gene. There are 14 residues in the CDR3. The ends lost 4 bases at V and 7 bases at J; junction bases unmatched: 6. The CDR3 sequence: CASSPGLGGNIQYF. The CDR3 nucleotides are TGTGCCAGCAGCCCGGGACTAGGGGGGAACATTCAGTACTTC.

The rearrangement links TRBV6-6 to TRBJ1-5; a possible D gene is TRBD1 (6 bases). The CDR3 loop spans 16 amino acids. V was pared by 6 bases and J by 5 bases, with 20 bases between. Germline-derived CDR1 and CDR2 are MNHNY and SVGAGI (reference sequence). CDR3 residues: CASRSPNGGPYQPQHF. CDR3 coding DNA: TGTGCCAGCAGGTCGCCGAACGGGGGCCCCTATCAGCCCCAGCATTTT.

This clonotype has a handful of counts. J is TRBJ2-1 and V is TRBV27; 10 bases match TRBD2. Germline lookup yields CDR1 MNHEY and CDR2 SMNVEV (reference sequence). The CDR3 runs 15 residues. The trim removed 5 bases at V and 6 bases at J, leaving 7 bases unmatched. CDR3 DNA sequence: TGTGCCAGCAGTACGCTAGCGGGAGTGAGCAATGAGCAGTTCTTC. It translates to CASSTLAGVSNEQFF.